The T cell receptor beta chain described here comes from a study of shared clonotypes between healthy human individuals. The CDR3 spans 16 residues. V was clipped by 7 bases and J by 5 bases; unmatched bases: 14. CDR1 LGHNT and CDR2 FRNRAP come from the germline V gene. As to this clone: Antigen: not known.

Assay: immunoSEQ multiplex PCR; the TCRdb copy retains only in-frame clones and omits some. The sample lists around 990,000 clones, roughly 77% occurring once. In the CD4+ fraction, cells were divided into CD45RA+ naive and CD45RA-negative memory subsets. Findings and caveats of the study: Of the naive CD4 clonotypes, approximately 5% were shared across several donors.

This sequence was found in a man between 18 and 29 years old in good health. Some clones in this sample may be carry-over from other donors' samples. The V call is TRBV12-5, the J call TRBJ2-5; 9 nucleotides align to TRBD2. Input material: memory CD4+ T cells from PBMCs. As for subset: CD45RA-negative fraction. In DNA form, the CDR3 reads TGTGCTAGTGCCGCCCCCCGAGCGGGAGGCGGGGAGACCCAGTACTTC. This sequence encodes CASAAPRAGGGETQYF.